Listed below are T cell receptor beta chains from one sample, sequenced in a study of siplizumab effects on memory and regulatory T cells. Method: immunoSEQ multiplex PCR; TCRdb's copy keeps in-frame clones and lacks some. The table has fewer than 80,000 clones, around 93% seen once. Sequencing input: CD8+ T cells sorted from blood. The origin of the receptors is a human donor in good health. Each CDR3 is given with its conserved first and last residue. The D gene is left open where the match is weak. Clone size appears in some rows only: once, few, many, or a class for an expanded clone.

V,size,J,D,DNA,CDR3
TRBV19,NA,TRBJ2-2,TRBD1,TGTGCCAGTAACGGGGCAGGGGGCTTCGACACCGGGGAGCTGTTTTTT,CASNGAGGFDTGELFF
TRBV5-4,NA,TRBJ2-7,NA,TGTGCCAGCAGCTTGTCAGAGACCTACGAGCAGTACTTC,CASSLSETYEQYF
TRBV4-3,NA,TRBJ2-7,NA,TGCGCCAGCAGCCAAGATATGGCAACCCAGGCCTACGAGCAGTACTTC,CASSQDMATQAYEQYF
TRBV5-4,NA,TRBJ1-5,NA,TGTGCCAGCAGTTACGGGGGGGGGCAGCCCCAGCATTTT,CASSYGGGQPQHF
TRBV19,NA,TRBJ2-2,NA,TGTGCCAGTACCCTGGGAGGAGGGGGGACGAGCGGGGAGCTGTTTTTT,CASTLGGGGTSGELFF
TRBV9,NA,TRBJ2-5,NA,TGTGCCAGCAGCGACAGCAGAACAAGCGGAGAGACCCAGTACTTC,CASSDSRTSGETQYF
TRBV19,NA,TRBJ2-3,NA,TGTGCCAGTAGTATGGAGGGGCCGGTGCTAGCGAGTATGGTGGATACGCAGTATTTT,CASSMEGPVLASMVDTQYF
TRBV7-9,NA,TRBJ2-7,NA,TGTGCCAGCAGCTTCATGCAGGAGTACGAGCAGTACTTC,CASSFMQEYEQYF
TRBV7-8,NA,TRBJ1-2,NA,TGTGCCAGCGCAGGGGACTATGGCTACACCTTC,CASAGDYGYTF
TRBV4-1,NA,TRBJ2-3,NA,TGCGCCAGCAGCCGGGGTCGAGATACGCAGTATTTT,CASSRGRDTQYF
TRBV5-6,NA,TRBJ1-1,NA,TGTGCCAGCAGCTTAGCGCAGGCAGCCACTGAAGCTTTCTTT,CASSLAQAATEAFF
TRBV19,NA,TRBJ2-1,NA,TGTGCCAGTAGTATCCTGGCGTCCACCTACAATGAGCAGTTCTTC,CASSILASTYNEQFF
TRBV5-8,NA,TRBJ2-3,TRBD2,TGTGCCAGCAGCCTGGGGAGGGAGACAGATACGCAGTATTTT,CASSLGRETDTQYF
TRBV6-6,NA,TRBJ2-7,NA,TGTGCCAGCGGAGGGAGCTCCTACGAGCAGTACTTC,CASGGSSYEQYF
TRBV7-9,NA,TRBJ1-1,NA,TGTGCCAGCAGCCGAGGGAACACTGAAGCTTTCTTT,CASSRGNTEAFF
TRBV27,NA,TRBJ2-7,TRBD1,TGTGCCAGCAAAGTTGGACAGGGCACCTACGAGCAGTACTTC,CASKVGQGTYEQYF
TRBV9,NA,TRBJ1-2,NA,TGTGCCAGCAGCAGGGGGGAGTACTATGGCTACACCTTC,CASSRGEYYGYTF
TRBV6-1,once,TRBJ1-2,NA,TGTGCCAGCAGTGACCGGCCGGCAGCCTATGGCTACACCTTC,CASSDRPAAYGYTF
TRBV4-1,NA,TRBJ1-1,NA,TGCGCCAGCAGCCACCAAATAACAGAGTCCACTGAAGCTTTCTTT,CASSHQITESTEAFF
TRBV4-3,NA,TRBJ1-1,NA,TGCGCCAGCAGCCAAGATCCAGGGATGGGGACTGAAGCTTTCTTT,CASSQDPGMGTEAFF
TRBV29-1,NA,TRBJ2-5,NA,TGCAGCGCCGCCGGGGGGCGGGAGACCCAGTACTTC,CSAAGGRETQYF
TRBV6-1,once,TRBJ2-3,NA,TGTGCCAGCAGTGAAGGAACAGGGAACACAGATACGCAGTATTTT,CASSEGTGNTDTQYF
TRBV2,NA,TRBJ1-1,NA,TGTGCCAGCAGTGAAAGGGCACCTGGGGGGACTGAAGCTTTCTTT,CASSERAPGGTEAFF